This TCR beta chain was identified in a study of CD8 T cells in Susac syndrome. J lost 10 bases, V lost 6 bases, and 13 bases had no gene match. CDR1 SGHAT and CDR2 FQNNGV come from the germline V gene. This CDR3 spans 15 amino acids. A quantity of roughly 0.5 to 1 ug RNA underwent reverse transcription using random hexamers. Amplification of TCR beta CDR3 was carried out by immunoSEQ multiplex PCR, which covered 54 Vbeta and 13 Jbeta segments. TCRdb called the immunoSEQ multiplex PCR reads again in MiXCR, with one record for every CDR3 protein. The top ten clones hold approximately 0.09% of a sample with some 200,000 distinct CDR3 sequences, roughly 91% of them seen once.

This sequence was found in a human donor with Susac syndrome. The material sequenced was CD4+ T cells from PBMCs. The chain recombines TRBV11-2 with TRBJ2-1; 9 bases align to TRBD1. CDR3 loop: CASSLRRTGVGEQFF. The DNA for the CDR3 is TGTGCCAGCAGTCTCCGGAGGACAGGGGTCGGGGAGCAGTTCTTC.